This entry concerns a single T cell receptor beta chain. Its specific antigen is unknown. Nothing much larger sits one base from this clone, and base qualities are not available. This sample is part of a study of blood T cell repertoires in COVID-19 (dated by TCRdb to 2020 to 2022). Describing the broader study: Collaborator samples came from the United States, Italy and Spain and covered acute and convalescent phases of COVID-19. The material from the prospective study consisted of cDNA or gDNA derived from T cells, B-cell-depleted T cells, or PBMCs. The dataset comprised deeply sampled blood TCRbeta repertoires from subjects exposed to, actively infected with, or recovered from COVID-19. The repertoires were released in a freely available public database meant as a resource for research on the immune response to SARS-CoV-2. The samples were drawn from the first 160 participants of the ongoing ImmuneRACE study and from about 1,200 subjects provided by 6 global collaborators. Nearly every sample came with metadata listing a de-identified subject ID, COVID-19 status, age in years and sex. Where available, HLA class I and class II types were obtained from metadata supplied by the sample provider rather than from assay-based typing. Overall study outcomes, separate from this receptor: How much clinical and demographic metadata was included differed by source and by participant, and the metadata was provided uncurated.

TCRbeta CDR3 regions were amplified from genomic DNA using the immunoSEQ Assay, a bias-controlled multiplex PCR. The original pipeline was this. Nucleated cell counts per sample were estimated from amplification of reference gene primers within the assay. Sequence reads were collapsed and filtered to measure the absolute abundance of every unique TCRbeta CDR3 rearrangement. For each sample, productive Simpson clonality was calculated as the square root of Simpson's diversity index across productive rearrangements. The table comes from immuneACCESS by way of TCRdb, which keeps in-frame sequences with V and J called. Part of the clones is missing from these tables; in studies checked, under half for an unresolved V gene and the rest for unknown reasons. V, J and clone size derive from that table, while D and trimming were established from the DNA sequence. For this sample there are under 60,000 clones; approximately 88% appear just once. Under 60% of the sample is taken by the ten largest.

The V and J ends are trimmed by 0 bases and 2 bases, leaving 11 bases between them. CDR1 SGHTA and CDR2 FQGNSA were looked up in the germline V gene. Counted from cysteine to phenylalanine, this CDR3 has 16 amino acids. Of the read, only the CDR3 DNA is kept; its 48 bases are in frame from base 1. Collaborating institutions collected whole blood in K2EDTA tubes following their own protocols. Collaborator samples were shipped for TCRbeta analysis as frozen whole blood, isolated PBMCs, or DNA extracted from either sample type. This sequence originates from an older man with acute or convalescent COVID-19. The specimen was peripheral blood. The sequence is built from TRBV7-2 and TRBJ1-3; tentative D gene TRBD1, with 6 bases matching. At the DNA level, the sequence is TGTGCCAGCAGCTTAGCCGGGACAAAAGCTGGAAACACCATATATTTT. This encodes CASSLAGTKAGNTIYF.